This T cell receptor (beta chain) was captured in a study of CD8 T cells in ankylosing spondylitis. TCRdb independently ran MiXCR on the 5' RACE reads; one entry per CDR3 protein. The repertoire holds roughly 700,000 distinct CDR3 sequences, around 20% seen once, with about a fifth in the top ten. Study observations and caveats: Under 10 highly homologous variants formed a TCR beta motif that appeared characteristic of ankylosing spondylitis blood.

CDR3 size: 15 residues. CDR1 and CDR2 from the germline V gene are MNHGY and SAAAGT. Trimming removed 8 bases at V and 5 bases at J, with 18 bases between. To note about this clonotype: The antigen remains unidentified.

The chain has TRBV6-8 and TRBJ2-2; TRBD1 might be the D (6 bases). The sequenced sample was blood, either unsorted or a sorted T cell fraction (not recorded which). This clonotype was sampled from a male donor with ankylosing spondylitis. As DNA, the CDR3 is TGTGCCAGCGTCACAGGGTCGCTTTTAACCGGGGAGCTGTTTTTT. Translation: CASVTGSLLTGELFF.